The following is a TCR beta chain sequence with its context. CDR3 length: 12 amino acids. Per the germline V gene, CDR1 is DFQATT and CDR2 is SNEGSKA (reference sequence). The source of the sample is a study of spatial heterogeneity in lung cancer. TCRdb itself ran the 5' RACE reads through MiXCR, one entry per CDR3 protein. This sample carries 40,000 to 55,000 distinct CDR3 sequences, roughly an eighth of them seen once, and the ten largest clones take 50% to 65%. Stated time point: sample taken at primary tumor resection. In each case, whole RNA from tumor, nontumor lung or frozen PBMC was sequenced unsorted.

Sequencing was performed on PBMCs, taken at surgery. The chain carries TRBV20-1 and TRBJ1-1; 7 positions agree with TRBD1. The TCR originated in a male donor with early-stage non-small cell lung cancer. In DNA form, the CDR3 reads TGCAGGCGGGACAGCATGAACACTGAAGCTTTCTTT. Its translation: CRRDSMNTEAFF.